The entry below describes one T cell receptor (beta chain). The data originate from a study of OX40 agonist ivuxolimab in advanced cancers. Overall study: Among those enrolled, mean age was roughly 55 years (range about 20 to 79) and over 70% were male.

V lost 1 base and J lost 2, with 10 bases in between. Germline lookup yields CDR1 LNHNV and CDR2 YYDKDF (reference sequence). This CDR3 has 15 amino acids. TCRdb keeps only in-frame clones here, not all; method: immunoSEQ multiplex PCR. The table lists about 53,000 clones, approximately 81% of them singletons. V and J are TRBV15 and TRBJ2-3; D is unresolved. The sequences come from CD4+ or CD8+ T cells sorted from blood, collected in a trial of the OX40 agonist ivuxolimab. The TCR was taken from an adult with an advanced solid tumor such as melanoma, head and neck, liver or kidney cancer. Written as DNA, the CDR3 is TGTGCCACCAGCAGAGTCCAACTCGTCACAGATACGCAGTATTTT. Amino acid sequence: CATSRVQLVTDTQYF.